A single sample is the source of the 8 T cell receptor beta chains below, sequenced in a study of CD8 T cells in ankylosing spondylitis. Using its own MiXCR run on the 5' RACE reads, TCRdb lists one record per CDR3 protein. This table holds some 840,000 distinct CDR3 sequences, 12% found once. The antigens of these receptors remain unknown. General study findings and limits: A TCR beta motif made of fewer than ten highly homologous variants seemed typical of ankylosing spondylitis blood.

Material for sequencing was blood, either unsorted or a sorted T cell fraction (not recorded which). The source is a male donor with ankylosing spondylitis.

At least ten counts were recorded for this clonotype. The V call is TRBV5-1, the J call TRBJ1-5; D is ambiguous. The CDR3 runs to 14 residues. Germline V gene lookup returns CDR1 SGHRS and CDR2 YFSETQ. V lost 4 bases to trimming and J lost 2 bases, with 10 bases between them. CDR3 residues: CASSLDMGNQPQHF. CDR3 nucleotides: TGCGCCAGCAGCCTGGATATGGGCAATCAGCCCCAGCATTTT.

The CDR3 DNA is TGCAGCGTTGACGGGACCTGGGGCTACACCTTC. It translates to CSVDGTWGYTF. The V gene is TRBV29-1, the J gene TRBJ1-2, with D possibly matching TRBD1 (5 bases). This CDR3 contains 11 residues. Trimming took 3 bases from V and 8 from J, leaving 10 bases between them. Germline V gene sequence: CDR1 SQVTM, CDR2 ANQGSEA.

This clonotype appeared many times. This rearrangement joins TRBV20-1 to TRBJ1-1; 7 nucleotides align to TRBD1. After removal of 0 bases from V and 6 bases from J, the junction contained 7 bases not matched to a gene. CDR3 length equals 14 residues. Germline V gives CDR1 DFQATT, CDR2 SNEGSKA (reference sequence). The CDR3 nucleotides are TGCAGTGCTAGAGATTACAGGGGAATCGCTGAAGCTTTCTTT. The encoded protein is CSARDYRGIAEAFF.

The chain recombines TRBV20-1 with TRBJ2-7; D is undetermined. The CDR3 extends over 11 amino acids. Germline V CDR1 and CDR2: DFQATT, SNEGSKA (reference sequence). V lost 3 bases, J lost 8 bases, and 11 bases lay in between. The DNA for the CDR3 is TGCAGTGCTAGGGGCCCATGGCAGCAGTACTTC. The encoded protein is CSARGPWQQYF.

The sample holds many counts of this clonotype. The germline gene is not matched at one end of the junction; a read error may be the cause. This sequence joins TRBV9 and TRBJ1-6; D unclear. This CDR3 is 16 amino acids long. CDR1 is SGDLS and CDR2 is YYNGEE in the germline V gene. CDR3 amino acids: CASSVASVSDNSPLHF. The CDR3 region has the DNA TGTGCCAGCAGCGTAGCGAGCGTCTCCGATAATTCACCCCTCCACTTT. The full variable domain, with the rest looked up from reference TRBV9 and TRBJ1-6, is DSGVTQTPKHLITATGQRVTLRCSPRSGDLSVYWYQQSLDQGLQFLIQYYNGEERAKGNILERFSAQQFPDLHSELNLSSLELGDSALYFCASSVASVSDNSPLHFGNGTRLTVT.

This clonotype has only a few counts. The chain has TRBV7-9 and TRBJ2-4, with D perhaps matching TRBD1 (5 bases). The CDR3 spans 12 residues. V gave up 5 bases and J gave up 10 bases, with 12 bases separating them. Germline V CDR1 and CDR2: SEHNR, FQNEAQ (reference sequence). CDR3 sequence: CASSPPTAIQYF. In nucleotides, the CDR3 is TGTGCCAGCAGCCCACCGACAGCTATTCAGTACTTC.

This clonotype was detected only a few times. The chain links TRBV20-1 to TRBJ2-1; D is possibly TRBD2 (6 bases). CDR1 DFQATT and CDR2 SNEGSKA come from the germline V gene (reference sequence). The CDR3 length is 13 residues. V was trimmed by 8 bases and J by 13 bases, leaving 24 bases between them. This CDR3 reads CSTTSGTDGRQFF. For the CDR3, the DNA is TGCAGTACCACCTCAGGGACGGACGGGAGACAGTTCTTC.

This chain joins TRBV28 and TRBJ2-7, with D maybe TRBD1 (7 bases). CDR3 length: 15 amino acids. V lost 3 bases, J lost 7 bases, and 19 bases lay in between. In germline, CDR1 is MDHEN, CDR2 SYDVKM. CDR3 nucleotides: TGTGCCAGCAGTTTCCTTAGCGGACAGGAGGGAGAGCAGTACTTC. Amino acids: CASSFLSGQEGEQYF.